Below, 28 T cell receptor beta chains from the same sample are listed, as sequenced in a study of blood T cells in healthy people across ages. With a J-beta primer mix and a sample-barcoded 5' primer, a second PCR ran roughly 6 to 11 cycles. A single record per CDR3 protein comes from TCRdb applying MiXCR to the 5' RACE reads. The repertoire consists of hundreds of thousands of distinct CDR3 sequences, with 27% occurring once and the leading ten covering 25% to 35%. Material for sequencing was blood. The receptor source for this set is a woman in her 70s in good health.

The sample holds one count of this clonotype. J is TRBJ1-2 and V is TRBV20-1; 8 bases agree with TRBD1. In germline, CDR1 is DFQATT, CDR2 SNEGSKA (reference sequence). The J segment lost 3 bases and the V segment lost 6 bases, leaving 6 bases of the junction unmatched. The CDR3 contains 13 residues. The CDR3 here is CSASGQGDYGYTF. DNA for the CDR3: TGCAGTGCGTCTGGACAGGGCGACTATGGCTACACCTTC.

This clonotype came up a few times. The chain employs TRBV6-6 and TRBJ1-6, with D maybe TRBD1 (5 bases). V was trimmed by 8 bases and J by 6 bases, leaving 17 bases between them. The CDR3 is 15 amino acids. Germline CDR1 and CDR2: MNHNY and SVGAGI (reference sequence). The chain's CDR3 is CASGTDIMGNSPLHF. CDR3 sequence (DNA): TGTGCCAGCGGGACGGACATTATGGGTAATTCACCCCTCCACTTT.

The chain uses TRBV20-1 and TRBJ1-4, with 7 positions matching TRBD1. V was clipped by 5 bases and J by 4 bases; unmatched bases: 4. CDR1 DFQATT and CDR2 SNEGSKA come from the germline V gene (reference sequence). The CDR3 loop spans 13 amino acids. CDR3 in DNA: TGCAGTGCTGGGGGACAGTTTAATGAAAAACTGTTTTTT. This translates into CSAGGQFNEKLFF.

This clonotype was seen more than once but under ten times. The genes are TRBV14 and TRBJ2-3; 10 positions match TRBD2. V shed 0 bases, J shed 2 bases, and the junction held 8 bases outside the gene matches. CDR3 length equals 18 residues. CDR1 SGHDN and CDR2 FVKESK come from the germline V gene. The CDR3 region has the DNA TGTGCCAGCAGCCAAGATCGGGAACTAGCGGGGTACACAGATACGCAGTATTTT. Residues: CASSQDRELAGYTDTQYF.

In the case of this clonotype: One junction end does not reproduce the germline sequence, and a read error may be involved. The chain recombines TRBV7-9 with TRBJ1-3, with D possibly TRBD1 on 5 matching bases. Per the germline V gene, CDR1 is SEHNR and CDR2 is FQNEAQ (reference sequence). This CDR3 has 16 residues. The DNA for the CDR3 is TGTGCCAGCAGCTTCCGGGACGGGCACTCTGGAAACACCATGTATTTT. This encodes CASSFRDGHSGNTMYF.

The V call is TRBV5-1, the J call TRBJ1-6; 9 nucleotides line up with TRBD1. With 5 bases clipped from V and 9 bases from J, the junction kept 6 bases outside the gene matches. The length of the CDR3 is 14 residues. From germline, CDR1 is SGHRS and CDR2 YFSETQ. The CDR3 region is CASRTGTGTSPLHF. The CDR3, as DNA: TGCGCCAGCAGGACCGGGACAGGGACTTCACCCCTCCACTTT.

This clonotype has at least ten counts. The chain links TRBV7-9 to TRBJ2-5; 8 positions match TRBD2. CDR3 length equals 15 residues. Germline CDR1 is SEHNR and CDR2 is FQNEAQ (reference sequence). The ends lost 2 bases at V and 2 bases at J; junction bases unmatched: 4. The CDR3 here is CASSLRLALQETQYF. The CDR3 DNA reads as TGTGCCAGCAGCTTAAGACTAGCGCTACAAGAGACCCAGTACTTC.

This clonotype occurred a few times. V gene TRBV11-2 combines with J gene TRBJ2-2, with D possibly being TRBD2 (6 bases). This CDR3 has 17 residues. The ends were cut back, 3 bases at V and 2 bases at J, with 16 bases in the middle. In germline, CDR1 is SGHAT, CDR2 FQNNGV. CDR3 bases: TGTGCCAGCAGCTTGCAGGGCGCGGGGTATAACACCGGGGAGCTGTTTTTT. As protein: CASSLQGAGYNTGELFF.

DNA of the CDR3: TGTGCCAGCTCTCCAATCACAACAGGGGGAATGAACACTGAAGCTTTCTTT. Translated, it gives CASSPITTGGMNTEAFF. This chain connects TRBV18 to TRBJ1-1; 8 bases align to TRBD1. CDR1 and CDR2 from the germline V gene are KGHSH and LQKENI. With V trimmed by 6 bases and J by 0 bases, 12 bases remained unmatched. The CDR3 contains 17 residues.

This clonotype appeared a few times. The junction differs from germline at one of its ends, possibly a read error. V gene TRBV7-2 combines with J gene TRBJ2-5, with D uncertain. Matching the DNA end better, TRBJ2-1 makes the J call doubtful. Germline V gene lookup returns CDR1 SGHTA and CDR2 FQGNSA. The CDR3 covers 14 residues. CDR3 DNA sequence: TGTGCCAGCAGCTTAGCGGCAGGTAACAAAGAGCAGTTCTTC. Translated: CASSLAAGNKEQFF.

The chain carries TRBV12-3 or TRBV12-4 and TRBJ2-2; 11 bases agree with TRBD2. Germline trimming cut 6 bases from V and 4 bases from J; bases unmatched to any gene: 7. The CDR3 covers 16 residues. The CDR3 DNA reads TGTGCCAGCAGACATACTAGCGGGAGTGGCACCGGGGAGCTGTTTTTT. It is translated as CASRHTSGSGTGELFF.

This clonotype was seen a handful of times. The rearrangement links TRBV5-5 to TRBJ2-1; TRBD1 agrees at 8 bases. With 5 bases clipped from V and 8 bases from J, the junction kept 9 bases outside the gene matches. Germline values: CDR1 SGHKS, CDR2 YYEKEE (reference sequence). The CDR3 is made up of 14 amino acids. The CDR3 bases are TGTGCCAGCAGTCGGAGCAGACAGGGGTATGAGCAGTTCTTC. Translated: CASSRSRQGYEQFF. Drawing the rest from reference TRBV5-5 and TRBJ2-1, the complete variable domain is DAGVTQSPTHLIKTRGQQVTLRCSPISGHKSVSWYQQVLGQGPQFIFQYYEKEERGRGNFPDRFSARQFPNYSSELNVNALLLGDSALYLCASSRSRQGYEQFFGPGTRLTVL.

The chain joins TRBV24-1 to TRBJ2-1; the D is unclear. Germline loops: CDR1 KGHDR, CDR2 SFDVKD. The V and J ends lost 3 bases and 0 bases respectively, with 11 bases between them. The CDR3 loop spans 16 amino acids. The CDR3 here is CATSDNGWSSYNEQFF. The CDR3 nucleotides are TGTGCCACCAGTGATAATGGTTGGAGCTCCTACAATGAGCAGTTCTTC.

The chain employs TRBV19 and TRBJ2-3; possibly TRBD2 for D (7 bases). The CDR3 runs 16 residues. In germline, CDR1 is LNHDA, CDR2 SQIVND (reference sequence). V was cut by 6 bases and J by 5 bases, with 21 bases left in between. The CDR3 here is CASSVSRGAGEDTQYF. The CDR3 DNA is TGTGCCAGTAGCGTAAGTCGGGGGGCAGGTGAAGATACGCAGTATTTT.

This clonotype was counted between two and nine times. The genes are TRBV9 and TRBJ2-3; 10 bases are shared with TRBD2. This CDR3 region has 16 residues. The germline gives CDR1 SGDLS, CDR2 YYNGEE. Trimming removed 3 bases from V and 2 bases from J; junction bases left unmatched: 6. The CDR3 loop is CASSGASGSVTDTQYF. Here the CDR3 DNA reads TGTGCCAGCAGCGGGGCTAGCGGGAGTGTCACAGATACGCAGTATTTT. Full variable domain (remainder filled in from reference TRBV9 and TRBJ2-3): DSGVTQTPKHLITATGQRVTLRCSPRSGDLSVYWYQQSLDQGLQFLIQYYNGEERAKGNILERFSAQQFPDLHSELNLSSLELGDSALYFCASSGASGSVTDTQYFGPGTRLTVL.

The chain links TRBV20-1 to TRBJ2-5; D not certain. Gene TRBJ2-1 matches the end of the DNA better, so the J call may be wrong. This CDR3 has 14 amino acids. CDR1 and CDR2 from the germline V gene are DFQATT and SNEGSKA (reference sequence). The CDR3 nucleotides read TGCAGTGCTAGAGATCAGGAAACCTACAATGAGCAGTTCTTC. Its translation: CSARDQETYNEQFF.

The rearrangement joins TRBV3-1 to TRBJ1-1; D is perhaps TRBD1 (6 bases). The germline V gene encodes CDR1 LGHDT and CDR2 YNNKEL (reference sequence). The V end lost 4 bases, the J end lost 11 bases, and 14 bases lay between the germline ends. The CDR3 totals 12 residues. CDR3 DNA sequence: TGTGCCAGCAGCCTCAGGGGAGCGTACGCTTTCTTT. Protein product: CASSLRGAYAFF.

The genes are TRBV5-1 and TRBJ1-2; 7 nucleotides match TRBD1. The germline V gene encodes CDR1 SGHRS and CDR2 YFSETQ. The CDR3 length is 13 residues. With V trimmed by 0 bases and J by 6 bases, 2 bases remained unmatched. CDR3: CASSLGQGNGYTF. DNA for the CDR3: TGCGCCAGCAGCTTGGGACAGGGCAATGGCTACACCTTC. Filled out from reference TRBV5-1 and TRBJ1-2, the complete variable domain reads KAGVTQTPRYLIKTRGQQVTLSCSPISGHRSVSWYQQTPGQGLQFLFEYFSETQRNKGNFPGRFSGRQFSNSRSEMNVSTLELGDSALYLCASSLGQGNGYTFGSGTRLTVV.

This clonotype has ten or more counts. The rearrangement joins TRBV20-1 to TRBJ2-3, with 7 bases identical to TRBD1. Unmatched junction bases numbered 6, after V lost 6 bases and J lost 0 bases. CDR1 is DFQATT and CDR2 is SNEGSKA in the germline V gene (reference sequence). There are 14 residues in the CDR3. This chain's CDR3 is CSAQGQTSTDTQYF. For the CDR3, the DNA is TGCAGTGCCCAGGGACAGACTAGCACAGATACGCAGTATTTT.

The chain links TRBV28 to TRBJ2-4; D not certain. The CDR3 runs 14 residues. V shed 2 bases and J shed 4 bases, with 9 bases lying between them. The germline V gene encodes CDR1 MDHEN and CDR2 SYDVKM. The chain's CDR3 is CASSLDGSKNIQYF. CDR3 coding DNA: TGTGCCAGCAGTTTAGACGGCAGTAAAAACATTCAGTACTTC.

This clonotype came up many times. Here the CDR3 reads CASIKTGKGYTF. The CDR3 DNA sequence: TGTGCCAGCATTAAGACAGGGAAAGGCTACACCTTC. This chain uses TRBV28 with TRBJ1-2; TRBD1 aligns across 7 bases. V was pared by 7 bases and J by 8 bases, with 7 bases of the junction left unmatched. The CDR3 is made up of 12 amino acids. CDR1 MDHEN and CDR2 SYDVKM come from the germline V gene.

This clonotype turned up a few times. V is TRBV7-2 and J is TRBJ1-6; D is ambiguous. CDR1 is SGHTA and CDR2 is FQGNSA in the germline V gene. The V and J ends lost 4 bases and 10 bases respectively, with 11 bases between them. The CDR3 sequence is 13 residues long. CDR3: CASSSAGQSPLHF. The CDR3 coding sequence is TGTGCCAGCAGCTCAGCAGGTCAATCACCCCTCCACTTT.

As to this clonotype: The final CDR3 position lacks the conserved phenylalanine or tryptophan, pointing to a likely read error. V and J are TRBV5-1 and TRBJ2-5; 8 nucleotides line up with TRBD1. The germline V gene encodes CDR1 SGHRS and CDR2 YFSETQ. The CDR3 has 14 residues. The CDR3 protein is CASSLGTGQGTQYL. For the CDR3, the DNA is TGCGCCAGCAGCTTGGGGACAGGGCAAGGGACCCAGTACCTC.

This clonotype has just a few counts. The junction departs from germline at one end; a sequencing error may be responsible. The CDR3 bases are TGTGCCAGCAGCCAAGATCGGGGCAACTACAACGAGCAGTTCTTC. It is translated as CASSQDRGNYNEQFF. The rearrangement links TRBV4-2 to TRBJ2-1, with D tentatively TRBD1 or TRBD2 (5 bases each). CDR1 and CDR2 from the germline V gene are LGHNA and YNFKEQ. This CDR3 contains 15 residues.

The J gene is TRBJ2-5, the V gene TRBV27; 9 positions agree with TRBD1. CDR1 and CDR2 (germline): MNHEY, SMNVEV (reference sequence). The CDR3 is made up of 16 amino acids. V was pared by 6 bases and J by 5 bases, with 13 bases of the junction left unmatched. The CDR3 DNA sequence: TGTGCCAGCAGCCTAGCCGGGGGACAGGGATCGGAGACCCAGTACTTC. Translation: CASSLAGGQGSETQYF.

This rearrangement joins TRBV7-6 to TRBJ2-5; D tentatively reads TRBD1 or TRBD2 (7 bases each). Trimming left V 2 bases short and J 5 bases short, with 15 bases between. CDR1 and CDR2 from the germline V gene are SGHVS and FNYEAQ. The CDR3 has 15 residues. The CDR3 region is CASSLMTGREETQYF. In nucleotides, the CDR3 is TGTGCCAGCAGCTTAATGACAGGGCGGGAGGAGACCCAGTACTTC. The full variable domain, with the rest looked up from reference TRBV7-6 and TRBJ2-5, is GAGVSQSPRYKVTKRGQDVALRCDPISGHVSLYWYRQALGQGPEFLTYFNYEAQQDKSGLPNDRFSAERPEGSISTLTIQRTEQRDSAMYRCASSLMTGREETQYFGPGTRLLVL.

This clonotype was detected only a few times. The genes are TRBV9 and TRBJ2-1; 7 bases match TRBD2. The J segment lost 8 bases and the V segment lost 4 bases, leaving 9 bases of the junction unmatched. The CDR3 extends over 14 amino acids. Germline V gene data show CDR1 as SGDLS and CDR2 as YYNGEE. The chain's CDR3 is CASSPSWGGDEQFF. DNA for the CDR3: TGTGCCAGCAGCCCCAGCTGGGGAGGGGATGAGCAGTTCTTC.

This CDR3 reads CASSPGPHDGMNTEAFF. CDR3 sequence (DNA): TGTGCCAGCAGTCCAGGGCCACACGATGGGATGAACACTGAAGCTTTCTTT. The rearrangement joins TRBV12-3 or TRBV12-4 to TRBJ1-1; maybe TRBD1 (5 bases). The CDR3 covers 17 residues. The germline V and J ends were trimmed by 5 bases and 0 bases, with 19 bases remaining between them.